Sequencing of this T cell receptor (beta chain) was carried out in a study of breast tumors, draining lymph nodes, adjacent tissues. This clonotype was counted at least ten times. Its target is unknown. Breast cancer patients provided tissue from their axillary draining lymph nodes. The germline V gene has CDR1 SGHTA and CDR2 FQGNSA. The ends were cut back, 1 base at V and 8 bases at J, with 14 bases in the middle. The CDR3 spans 15 residues. General study points: Compared with lymph nodes, tumors were less diverse; compared with nontumor tissue, more.

TCRdb re-derived calls from the multiplex PCR reads in MiXCR, one entry per CDR3 protein. Counted here are nearly 200,000 distinct CDR3 sequences, 25% to 40% occurring once; the ten biggest clones make up approximately 4.5%. This sequence originates from a female donor with breast cancer. Some clones in this sample may be carry-over from other donors' samples. The rearrangement uses TRBV7-2 and TRBJ1-4; D not resolved. The sequenced sample consisted of axillary lymph node tissue. The CDR3 spells CASSLDREGIEKLFF. The CDR3, as DNA: TGTGCCAGCAGCTTAGATCGGGAGGGAATCGAAAAACTGTTTTTT.